The source of this T cell receptor beta chain is a study of neoadjuvant nivolumab and ipilimumab in lung cancer. Produced via immunoSEQ multiplex PCR; TCRdb's table is partial and in-frame only. The sample has under 35,000 clones, about nine tenths seen once. Notes on the study in general: Resected tumors had greater TCR richness and clonality than uninvolved lung. Blood richness before therapy tracked richness in tumors resected after neoadjuvant therapy.

About this clone itself: The antigen is not known.

Specimen: peripheral blood, collected after neoadjuvant nivolumab, alone or with ipilimumab, at or shortly before surgery. The receptor was derived from an adult with non-small cell lung cancer.

CDR3 region: CSVAISSGNTIYF. CDR3 bases: TGCAGCGTTGCCATCTCCTCTGGAAACACCATATATTTT. The chain uses TRBV29-1 and TRBJ1-3; the D is unclear. The CDR3 is 13 amino acids. V dropped 4 bases and J dropped 0 bases, with 7 bases sitting between them. The germline V gene has CDR1 SQVTM and CDR2 ANQGSEA.